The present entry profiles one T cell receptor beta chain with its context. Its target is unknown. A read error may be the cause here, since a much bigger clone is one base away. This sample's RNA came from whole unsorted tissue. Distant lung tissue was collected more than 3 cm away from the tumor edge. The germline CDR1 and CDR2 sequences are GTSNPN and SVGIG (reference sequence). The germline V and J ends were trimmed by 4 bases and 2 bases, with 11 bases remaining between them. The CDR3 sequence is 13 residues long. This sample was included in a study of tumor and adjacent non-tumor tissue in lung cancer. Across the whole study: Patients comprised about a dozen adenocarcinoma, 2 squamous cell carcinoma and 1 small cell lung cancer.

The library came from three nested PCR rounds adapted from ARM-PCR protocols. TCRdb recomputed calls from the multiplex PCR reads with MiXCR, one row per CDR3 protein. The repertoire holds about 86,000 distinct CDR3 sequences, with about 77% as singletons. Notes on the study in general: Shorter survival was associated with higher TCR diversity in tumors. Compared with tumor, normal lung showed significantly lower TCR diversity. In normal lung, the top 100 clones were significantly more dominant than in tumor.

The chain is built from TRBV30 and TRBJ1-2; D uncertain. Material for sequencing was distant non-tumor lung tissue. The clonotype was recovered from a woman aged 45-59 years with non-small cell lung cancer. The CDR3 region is CAWNLPGNYGYTF. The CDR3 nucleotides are TGTGCCTGGAATCTACCCGGAAACTATGGCTACACCTTC.